This T cell receptor beta chain was found in a study of cytomegalovirus exposure and HLA in healthy donors. V lost 6 bases to trimming and J lost 6 bases, with 14 bases between them. The CDR3 covers 14 residues. PCR used 60 Vbeta primers and 13 Jbeta primers. Some clones are missing from TCRdb's copy, which holds only in-frame ones; the method was immunoSEQ multiplex PCR. The repertoire holds approximately 110,000 clones, 70% to 75% seen once, with about 4% in the top ten. Broader study findings: Indistinguishability led to the exclusion of some V segments, TRBV6-2 and TRBV6-3 included.

This clone was counted only a few times. What it binds is not known. V usage is TRBV23-1 and J usage is TRBJ2-2; D possibly corresponds to TRBD1 (6 bases). TRBV23-1 is recorded as an ORF, its role being uncertain. The sample taken for sequencing was PBMCs. The receptor comes from a woman in her thirties or forties in good health and CMV-seronegative. CDR3 DNA sequence: TGCGCCAGCAGCATAACAGGGTTTGCCGGGGAGCTGTTTTTT. This translates into CASSITGFAGELFF.